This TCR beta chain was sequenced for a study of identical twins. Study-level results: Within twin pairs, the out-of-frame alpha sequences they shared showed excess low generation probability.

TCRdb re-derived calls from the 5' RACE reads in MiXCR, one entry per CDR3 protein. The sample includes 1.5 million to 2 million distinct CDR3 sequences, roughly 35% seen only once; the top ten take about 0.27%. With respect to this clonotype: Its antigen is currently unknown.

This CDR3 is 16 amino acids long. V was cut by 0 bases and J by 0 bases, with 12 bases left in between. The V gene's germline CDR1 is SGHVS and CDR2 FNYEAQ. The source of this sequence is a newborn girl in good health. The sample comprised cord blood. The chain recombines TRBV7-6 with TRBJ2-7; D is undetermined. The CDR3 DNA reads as TGTGCCAGCAGCTTAGCTACGAGAGGTCTCTCCTACGAGCAGTACTTC. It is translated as CASSLATRGLSYEQYF.